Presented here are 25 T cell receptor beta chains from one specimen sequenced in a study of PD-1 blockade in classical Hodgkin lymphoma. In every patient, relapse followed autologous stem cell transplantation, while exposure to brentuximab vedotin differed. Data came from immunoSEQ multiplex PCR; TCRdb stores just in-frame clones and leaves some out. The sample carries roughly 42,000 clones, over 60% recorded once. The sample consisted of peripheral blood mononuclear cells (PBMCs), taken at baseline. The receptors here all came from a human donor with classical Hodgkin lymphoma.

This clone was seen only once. In DNA, the CDR3 is TGTGCCAGCAGCTTAGAGGGGAGCCTAAGCAATGAGCAGTTCTTC. This gives the protein CASSLEGSLSNEQFF. The gene calls are TRBV7-9 and TRBJ2-1; D could derive from TRBD1 or TRBD2 (5 bases each). Between the trimmed V and J ends, which lost 1 base and 6 bases, there was a span of 13 bases. CDR1 and CDR2 (germline): SEHNR, FQNEAQ (reference sequence). The CDR3 is 15 residues long.

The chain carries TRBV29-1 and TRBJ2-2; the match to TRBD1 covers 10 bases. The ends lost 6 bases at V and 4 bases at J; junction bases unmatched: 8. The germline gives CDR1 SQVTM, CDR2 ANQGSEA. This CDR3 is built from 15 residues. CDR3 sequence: CSVARQGALTGELFF. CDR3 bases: TGCAGCGTCGCCCGACAGGGGGCCCTCACCGGGGAGCTGTTTTTT.

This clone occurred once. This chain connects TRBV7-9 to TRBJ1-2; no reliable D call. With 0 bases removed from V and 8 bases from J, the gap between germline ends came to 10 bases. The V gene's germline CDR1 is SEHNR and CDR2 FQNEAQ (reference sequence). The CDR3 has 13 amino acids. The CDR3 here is CASSLASSSGYTF. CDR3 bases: TGTGCCAGCAGCTTAGCCAGCTCCTCCGGCTACACCTTC.

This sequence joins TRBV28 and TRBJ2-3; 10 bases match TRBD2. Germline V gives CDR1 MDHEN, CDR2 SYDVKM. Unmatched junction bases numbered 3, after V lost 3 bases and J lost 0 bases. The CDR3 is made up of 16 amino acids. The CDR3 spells CASSFLAGDSTDTQYF. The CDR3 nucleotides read TGTGCCAGCAGTTTTCTAGCGGGGGATAGCACAGATACGCAGTATTTT.

This chain's CDR3 is CASSLSTGGVYGYTF. In DNA form, the CDR3 reads TGTGCCAGCAGTCTCTCGACAGGGGGGGTCTATGGCTACACCTTC. V usage is TRBV27 and J usage is TRBJ1-2; 9 bases map to TRBD1. V dropped 5 bases and J dropped 4; count of bases not matched to a gene: 8. Germline V gene lookup returns CDR1 MNHEY and CDR2 SMNVEV (reference sequence). CDR3 length equals 15 residues.

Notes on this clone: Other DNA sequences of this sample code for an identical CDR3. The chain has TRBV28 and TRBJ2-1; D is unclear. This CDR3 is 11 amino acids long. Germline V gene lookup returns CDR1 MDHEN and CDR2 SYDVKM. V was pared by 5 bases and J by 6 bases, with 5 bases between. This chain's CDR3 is CASSPLNEQFF. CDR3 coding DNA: TGTGCCAGCAGTCCCCTCAATGAGCAGTTCTTC.

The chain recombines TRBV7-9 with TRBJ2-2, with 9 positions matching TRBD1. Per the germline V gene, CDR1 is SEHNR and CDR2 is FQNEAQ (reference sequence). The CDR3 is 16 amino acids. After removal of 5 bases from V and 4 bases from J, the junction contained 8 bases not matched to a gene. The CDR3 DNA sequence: TGTGCCAGCAGCCGGGGACAGGGAGATAGCACCGGGGAGCTGTTTTTT. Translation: CASSRGQGDSTGELFF.

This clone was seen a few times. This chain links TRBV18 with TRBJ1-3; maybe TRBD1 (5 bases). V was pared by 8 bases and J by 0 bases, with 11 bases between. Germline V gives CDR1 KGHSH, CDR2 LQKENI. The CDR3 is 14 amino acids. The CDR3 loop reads CASRTQGSGNTIYF. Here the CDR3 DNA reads TGTGCCAGCCGTACGCAGGGCTCTGGAAACACCATATATTTT. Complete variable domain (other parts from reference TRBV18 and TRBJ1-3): NAGVMQNPRHLVRRRGQEARLRCSPMKGHSHVYWYRQLPEEGLKFMVYLQKENIIDESGMPKERFSAEFPKEGPSILRIQQVVRGDSAAYFCASRTQGSGNTIYFGEGSWLTVV.

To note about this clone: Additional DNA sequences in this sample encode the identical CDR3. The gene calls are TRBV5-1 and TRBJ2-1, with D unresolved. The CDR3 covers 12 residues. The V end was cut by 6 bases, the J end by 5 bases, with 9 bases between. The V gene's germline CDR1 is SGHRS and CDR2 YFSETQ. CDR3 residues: CASNVADNEQFF. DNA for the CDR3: TGCGCCAGCAATGTGGCCGACAATGAGCAGTTCTTC. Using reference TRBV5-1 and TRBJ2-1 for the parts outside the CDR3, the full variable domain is KAGVTQTPRYLIKTRGQQVTLSCSPISGHRSVSWYQQTPGQGLQFLFEYFSETQRNKGNFPGRFSGRQFSNSRSEMNVSTLELGDSALYLCASNVADNEQFFGPGTRLTVL.

The CDR3 nucleotides are TGTGCCAGCAGTTTAGGACAGGCTTACAATGAGCAGTTCTTC. The encoded protein is CASSLGQAYNEQFF. The J gene is TRBJ2-1, the V gene TRBV27; 7 bases align to TRBD1. CDR3 length equals 14 residues. Germline V CDR1 and CDR2: MNHEY, SMNVEV (reference sequence). V was clipped by 2 bases and J by 4 bases; unmatched bases: 2.

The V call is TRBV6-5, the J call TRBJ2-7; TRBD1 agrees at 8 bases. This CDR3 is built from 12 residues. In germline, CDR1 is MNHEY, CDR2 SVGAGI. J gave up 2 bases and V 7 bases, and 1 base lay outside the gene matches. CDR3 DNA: TGTGCCAGCAAGGACAGGGCCTACGAGCAGTACTTC. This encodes CASKDRAYEQYF.

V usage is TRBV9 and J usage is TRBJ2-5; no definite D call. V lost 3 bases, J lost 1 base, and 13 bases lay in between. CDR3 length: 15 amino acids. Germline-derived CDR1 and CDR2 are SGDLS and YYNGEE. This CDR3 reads CASSAYYSVQETQYF. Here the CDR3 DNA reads TGTGCCAGCAGCGCGTACTACAGTGTCCAAGAGACCCAGTACTTC. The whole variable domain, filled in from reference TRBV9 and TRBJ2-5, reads DSGVTQTPKHLITATGQRVTLRCSPRSGDLSVYWYQQSLDQGLQFLIQYYNGEERAKGNILERFSAQQFPDLHSELNLSSLELGDSALYFCASSAYYSVQETQYFGPGTRLLVL.

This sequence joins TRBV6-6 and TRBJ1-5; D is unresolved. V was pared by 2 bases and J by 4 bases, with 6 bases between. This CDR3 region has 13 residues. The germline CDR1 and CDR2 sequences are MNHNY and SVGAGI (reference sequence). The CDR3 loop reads CASSYRLNQPQHF. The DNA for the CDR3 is TGTGCCAGCAGTTACCGGCTGAATCAGCCCCAGCATTTT.

The CDR3 DNA follows: TGTGCCAGCTCACCACCGGCAGGTTGGGAGAAAGCTTTCTTT. It codes for CASSPPAGWEKAFF. The J gene is TRBJ1-1, the V gene TRBV18, with D unresolved. This CDR3 contains 14 residues. V was cut by 0 bases and J by 9 bases, with 14 bases left in between. The germline CDR1 and CDR2 sequences are KGHSH and LQKENI.

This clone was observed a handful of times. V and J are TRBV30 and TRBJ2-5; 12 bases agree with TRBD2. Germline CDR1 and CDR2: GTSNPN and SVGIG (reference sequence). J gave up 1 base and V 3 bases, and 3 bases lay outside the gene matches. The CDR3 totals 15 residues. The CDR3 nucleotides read TGTGCCTGGAGCACTAGCGGGGGGACCCAAGAGACCCAGTACTTC. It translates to CAWSTSGGTQETQYF.

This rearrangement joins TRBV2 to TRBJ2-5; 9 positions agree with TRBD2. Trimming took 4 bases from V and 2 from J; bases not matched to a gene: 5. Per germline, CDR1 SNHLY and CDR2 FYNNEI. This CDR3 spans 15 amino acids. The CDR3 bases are TGTGCCAGCAGTGGTCGAGCGGGAGGACAAGAGACCCAGTACTTC. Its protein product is CASSGRAGGQETQYF.

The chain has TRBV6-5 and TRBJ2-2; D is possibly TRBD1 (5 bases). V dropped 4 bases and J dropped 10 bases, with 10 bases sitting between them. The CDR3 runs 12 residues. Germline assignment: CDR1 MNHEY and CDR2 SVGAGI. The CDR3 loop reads CASSSQGKELFF. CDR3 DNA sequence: TGTGCCAGCAGTTCCCAGGGCAAGGAGCTGTTTTTT.

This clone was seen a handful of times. DNA of the CDR3: TGTGCCAGCTGGGGAGAGGGCAATCAGCCCCAGCATTTT. The encoded protein is CASWGEGNQPQHF. The V call is TRBV2, the J call TRBJ1-5; D is ambiguous. CDR1 and CDR2 (germline): SNHLY, FYNNEI. V was shortened by 8 bases and J by 2 bases, with 10 bases between the two germline ends. This CDR3 has 13 residues.

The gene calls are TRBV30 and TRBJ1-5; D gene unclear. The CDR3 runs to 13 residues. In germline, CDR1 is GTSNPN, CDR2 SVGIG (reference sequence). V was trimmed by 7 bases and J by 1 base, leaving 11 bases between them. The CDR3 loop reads CALKGGSNQPQHF. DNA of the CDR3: TGTGCCTTAAAGGGCGGGAGCAATCAGCCCCAGCATTTT.

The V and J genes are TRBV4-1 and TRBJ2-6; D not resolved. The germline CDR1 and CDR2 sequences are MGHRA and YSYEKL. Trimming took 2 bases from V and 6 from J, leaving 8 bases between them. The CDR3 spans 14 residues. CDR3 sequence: CASSQLAVANVLTF. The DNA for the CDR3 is TGCGCCAGCAGCCAACTGGCCGTGGCCAACGTCCTGACTTTC.

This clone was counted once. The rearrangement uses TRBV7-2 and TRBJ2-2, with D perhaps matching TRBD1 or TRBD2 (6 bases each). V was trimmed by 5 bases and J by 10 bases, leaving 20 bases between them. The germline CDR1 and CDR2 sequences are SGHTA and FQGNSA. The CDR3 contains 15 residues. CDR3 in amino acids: CASSRLVGGLEELFF. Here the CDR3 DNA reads TGTGCCAGCAGCCGTTTAGTTGGGGGGCTGGAGGAGCTGTTTTTT.

The chain's CDR3 is CASRSDRGAGELFF. CDR3 coding DNA: TGTGCCAGCAGGAGTGACAGGGGAGCCGGGGAGCTGTTTTTT. The chain couples TRBV6-6 to TRBJ2-2; 8 bases are a match to TRBD1. The CDR3 has 14 amino acids. Trimming removed 6 bases from V and 6 bases from J; junction bases left unmatched: 6. Per germline, CDR1 MNHNY and CDR2 SVGAGI (reference sequence).

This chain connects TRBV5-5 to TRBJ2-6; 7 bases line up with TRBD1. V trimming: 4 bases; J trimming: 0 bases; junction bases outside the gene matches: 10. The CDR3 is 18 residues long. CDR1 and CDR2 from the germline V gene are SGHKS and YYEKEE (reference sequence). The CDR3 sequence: CASSARPGQISGANVLTF. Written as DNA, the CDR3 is TGTGCCAGCAGCGCGCGTCCGGGACAGATCTCTGGGGCCAACGTCCTGACTTTC. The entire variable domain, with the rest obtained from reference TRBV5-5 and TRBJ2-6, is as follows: DAGVTQSPTHLIKTRGQQVTLRCSPISGHKSVSWYQQVLGQGPQFIFQYYEKEERGRGNFPDRFSARQFPNYSSELNVNALLLGDSALYLCASSARPGQISGANVLTFGAGSRLTVL.

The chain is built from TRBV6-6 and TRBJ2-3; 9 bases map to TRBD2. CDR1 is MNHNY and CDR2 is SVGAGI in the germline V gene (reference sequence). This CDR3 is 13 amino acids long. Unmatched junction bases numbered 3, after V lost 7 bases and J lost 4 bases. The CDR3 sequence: CASTAGGSDTQYF. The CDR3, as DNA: TGTGCCAGCACAGCGGGAGGCTCAGATACGCAGTATTTT.

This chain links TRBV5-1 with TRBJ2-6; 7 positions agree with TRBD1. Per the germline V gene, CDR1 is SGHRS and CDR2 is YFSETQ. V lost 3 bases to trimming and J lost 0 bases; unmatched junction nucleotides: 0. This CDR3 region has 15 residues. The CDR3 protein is CASSWDSSGANVLTF. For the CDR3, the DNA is TGCGCCAGCAGCTGGGACAGCTCTGGGGCCAACGTCCTGACTTTC.